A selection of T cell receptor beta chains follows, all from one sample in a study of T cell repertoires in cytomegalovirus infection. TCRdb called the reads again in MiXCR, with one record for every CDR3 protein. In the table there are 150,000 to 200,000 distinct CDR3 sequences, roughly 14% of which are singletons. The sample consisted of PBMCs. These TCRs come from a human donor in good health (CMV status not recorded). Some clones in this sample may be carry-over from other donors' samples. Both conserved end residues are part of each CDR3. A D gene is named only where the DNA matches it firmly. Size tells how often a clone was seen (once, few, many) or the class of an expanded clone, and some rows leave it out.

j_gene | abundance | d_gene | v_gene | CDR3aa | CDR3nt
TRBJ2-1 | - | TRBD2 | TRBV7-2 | CASSRPGLDFPEQFF | TGTGCCAGCAGTCGCCCGGGACTAGATTTCCCTGAGCAGTTCTTC
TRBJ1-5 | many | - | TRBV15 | CATSMGLSRVSDQPQHF | TGTGCCACCAGTATGGGACTCTCCAGGGTTTCGGATCAGCCCCAGCATTTT
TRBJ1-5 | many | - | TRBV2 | CASSNRGNQPQHF | TGTGCCAGCAGCAACAGGGGCAATCAGCCCCAGCATTTT
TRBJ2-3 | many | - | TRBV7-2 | CASSFRADTQYF | TGTGCCAGCAGTTTTAGAGCAGATACGCAGTATTTT
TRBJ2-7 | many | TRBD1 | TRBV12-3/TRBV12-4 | CASSGGTGGLREQYF | TGTGCCAGCAGCGGTGGGACAGGGGGATTACGGGAGCAGTACTTC
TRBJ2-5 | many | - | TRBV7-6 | CASSQRSQETQYF | TGTGCCAGCAGCCAACGGAGCCAAGAGACCCAGTACTTC
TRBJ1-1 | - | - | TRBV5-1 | CASGPIRMNTEAFF | TGCGCCAGCGGCCCCATCAGAATGAACACTGAAGCTTTCTTT
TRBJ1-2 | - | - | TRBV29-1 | CSVVWGPSNYTF | TGCAGCGTTGTTTGGGGTCCCTCGAACTACACCTTC
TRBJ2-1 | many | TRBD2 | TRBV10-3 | CAISATGLAGVLEQFF | TGTGCCATCAGCGCGACCGGACTAGCGGGGGTTCTTGAGCAGTTCTTC
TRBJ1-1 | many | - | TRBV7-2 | CASSSPIGDDFF | TGTGCCAGCAGCTCCCCAATTGGTGATGATTTCTTT
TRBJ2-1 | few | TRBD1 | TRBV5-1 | CASTEMKGGVYNEQFF | TGCGCCAGCACAGAAATGAAAGGGGGCGTCTACAATGAGCAGTTCTTC
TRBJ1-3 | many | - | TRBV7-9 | CASSFIWGSGNTIYF | TGTGCCAGCAGCTTTATCTGGGGATCTGGAAACACCATATATTTT
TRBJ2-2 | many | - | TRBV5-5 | CASSPDLNTGELFF | TGTGCCAGCAGCCCCGACCTGAACACCGGGGAGCTGTTTTTT
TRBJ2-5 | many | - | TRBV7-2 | CASSLKETQYF | TGTGCCAGCAGCTTAAAAGAGACCCAGTACTTC
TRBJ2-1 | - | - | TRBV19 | CASRGLGGGVTFF | TGTGCCAGTAGGGGACTTGGGGGCGGGGTAACGTTCTTC